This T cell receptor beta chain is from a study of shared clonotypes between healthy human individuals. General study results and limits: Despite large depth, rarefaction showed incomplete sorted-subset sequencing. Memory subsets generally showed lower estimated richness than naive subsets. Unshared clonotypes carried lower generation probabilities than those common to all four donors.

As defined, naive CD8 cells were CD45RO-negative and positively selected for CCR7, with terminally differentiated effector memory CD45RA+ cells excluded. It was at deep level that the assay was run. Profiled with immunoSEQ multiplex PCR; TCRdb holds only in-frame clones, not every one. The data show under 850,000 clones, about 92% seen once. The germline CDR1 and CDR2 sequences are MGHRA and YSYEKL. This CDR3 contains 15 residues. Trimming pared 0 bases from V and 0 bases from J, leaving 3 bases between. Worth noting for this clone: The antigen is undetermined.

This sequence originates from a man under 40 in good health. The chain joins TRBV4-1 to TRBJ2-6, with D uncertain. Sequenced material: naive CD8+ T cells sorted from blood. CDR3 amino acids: CASSQDHSGANVLTF. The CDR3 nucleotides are TGCGCCAGCAGCCAAGACCACTCTGGGGCCAACGTCCTGACTTTC.